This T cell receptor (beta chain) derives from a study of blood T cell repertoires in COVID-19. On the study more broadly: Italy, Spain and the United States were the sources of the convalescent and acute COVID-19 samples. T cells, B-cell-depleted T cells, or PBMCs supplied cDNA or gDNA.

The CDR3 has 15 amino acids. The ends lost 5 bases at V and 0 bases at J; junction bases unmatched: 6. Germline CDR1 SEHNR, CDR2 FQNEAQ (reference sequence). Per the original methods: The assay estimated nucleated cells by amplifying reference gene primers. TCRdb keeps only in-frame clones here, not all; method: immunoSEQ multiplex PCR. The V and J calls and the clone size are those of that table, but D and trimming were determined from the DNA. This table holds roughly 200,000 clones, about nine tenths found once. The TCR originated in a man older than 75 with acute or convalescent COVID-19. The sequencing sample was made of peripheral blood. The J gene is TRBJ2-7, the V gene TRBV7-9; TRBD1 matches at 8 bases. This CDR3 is CASSRDRGSSYEQYV. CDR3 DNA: TGTGCCAGCAGCCGAGACAGGGGAAGCTCCTACGAGCAGTACGTC.